This passage covers 21 T cell receptor beta chains from one sample sequenced in a study of T cell changes during pregnancy in multiple sclerosis. This table comes from immunoSEQ multiplex PCR, and its TCRdb copy is limited to in-frame clones, with some not included. The data show around 79,000 clones, with 75% to 95% seen just once and approximately 0.45% held by the top ten. Sample: CD4+ T cells from peripheral blood mononuclear cells, taken in the second trimester of pregnancy. The receptor set was obtained from a female donor with multiple sclerosis, enrolled in a pregnancy study.

This clone was detected only once. The V call is TRBV6-1, the J call TRBJ2-6, with unresolved D. Germline assignment: CDR1 MNHNS and CDR2 SASEGT. CDR3 length equals 14 residues. With 5 bases removed from V and 0 bases from J, the gap between germline ends came to 5 bases. The CDR3 DNA reads TGTGCCAGCAGTCAGATCTCTGGGGCCAACGTCCTGACTTTC. Amino acid sequence: CASSQISGANVLTF.

CDR3 region: CAWSVRSGSGANVLTF. As DNA, the CDR3 is TGTGCCTGGAGTGTTCGATCGGGGAGTGGGGCCAACGTCCTGACTTTC. The J gene is TRBJ2-6, the V gene TRBV30; D possibly corresponds to TRBD2 (5 bases). Trimming cost V 0 bases and J 3 bases, with 12 bases left between them. Germline CDR1 is GTSNPN and CDR2 is SVGIG (reference sequence). This CDR3 is built from 16 residues.

The chain is built from TRBV5-1 and TRBJ2-3, with TRBD2 identical over 13 bases. The CDR3 is 14 amino acids. CDR1 is SGHRS and CDR2 is YFSETQ in the germline V gene. J was trimmed by 5 bases and V by 9 bases; bases with no gene match: 6. The CDR3 reads CATRTSGSRDTQYF. In nucleotides, the CDR3 is TGCGCCACCAGGACTAGCGGGAGTCGAGATACGCAGTATTTT.

V and J are TRBV7-8 and TRBJ2-1; D remains unclear. Germline values: CDR1 SGHVS, CDR2 FQNEAQ. The CDR3 contains 13 residues. The V and J ends lost 4 bases and 7 bases respectively, with 11 bases between them. CDR3 amino acids: CASSSRSLNEQFF. CDR3 bases: TGTGCCAGCAGCTCCCGGTCCTTAAATGAGCAGTTCTTC.

The chain couples TRBV6-4 to TRBJ2-1, with 8 bases matching TRBD1. This CDR3 contains 13 residues. CDR1 is MRHNA and CDR2 is SNTAGT in the germline V gene. V shed 6 bases and J 9 bases; nucleotides not matched to a gene: 7. The CDR3 DNA reads as TGTGCCAGCAGCCAGGGGGCATGGGGTGAGCAGTTCTTC. This sequence encodes CASSQGAWGEQFF.

V and J are TRBV5-6 and TRBJ1-4; D gene unclear. Deletions cut 1 base from V and 8 bases from J, with 15 bases between. Looked up from germline, CDR1 is SGHDT and CDR2 is YYEEEE. The CDR3 has 15 amino acids. CDR3 DNA sequence: TGTGCCAGCAGCTTGTTCACAGAAGAAGAGGAAAAACTGTTTTTT. It encodes CASSLFTEEEEKLFF.

The V and J genes are TRBV18 and TRBJ1-6, with 9 bases that match TRBD1. Germline trimming cut 4 bases from V and 10 bases from J; bases unmatched to any gene: 8. The CDR3 sequence is 15 residues long. Germline CDR1 reads KGHSH; CDR2 reads LQKENI. CDR3: CASSRHRGLQSPLHF. In DNA form, the CDR3 reads TGTGCCAGCTCACGCCACAGGGGGCTCCAGTCACCCCTCCACTTT.

V usage is TRBV4-1 and J usage is TRBJ2-7; D ambiguous. Germline loops: CDR1 MGHRA, CDR2 YSYEKL. The CDR3 contains 15 residues. V lost 6 bases and J lost 1, with 16 bases in between. CDR3 region: CASRQLAQKSYEQYF. CDR3 nucleotide sequence: TGCGCCAGCAGGCAACTTGCCCAGAAATCCTACGAGCAGTACTTC.

This clone showed up just a few times. The genes are TRBV11-3 and TRBJ1-5; D unclear. Germline V gene data show CDR1 as SGHNT and CDR2 as YENEEA. CDR3 length: 13 amino acids. Trimming removed 5 bases from V and 3 bases from J, with 8 bases in between. CDR3 nucleotide sequence: TGTGCCAGCAGCCTGAACATCAATCAGCCCCAGCATTTT. Amino acids: CASSLNINQPQHF.

The V gene is TRBV9, the J gene TRBJ2-5; 15 bases align to TRBD2. V shed 4 bases, J shed 4 bases, and the junction held 14 bases outside the gene matches. CDR1 and CDR2 (germline): SGDLS, YYNGEE. The CDR3 extends over 19 amino acids. CDR3 residues: CASSSQGWSGLAGGETQYF. The CDR3 region has the DNA TGTGCCAGCAGCTCTCAGGGTTGGTCGGGACTAGCGGGGGGAGAGACCCAGTACTTC.

The chain links TRBV21-1 to TRBJ2-1; the table's TRBD2 call for D was not verified on the DNA. TRBV21-1 has pseudogene status. The CDR3 consists of 13 residues. The CDR3 bases are TGTGCCGGGGGGGTCCGGGCCACCAATGAGCAGTTCTTC. Translation: CAGGVRATNEQFF.

The V call is TRBV6-1, the J call TRBJ1-1; TRBD1 matches at 8 bases. This CDR3 has 14 amino acids. The germline gives CDR1 MNHNS, CDR2 SASEGT. Germline trimming cut 6 bases from V and 3 bases from J; bases unmatched to any gene: 6. The CDR3 nucleotides read TGTGCCAGCAGGTTCAGGGGGCGCGACACTGAAGCTTTCTTT. Translating it yields CASRFRGRDTEAFF.

This rearrangement joins TRBV6-5 to TRBJ2-7; 7 bases agree with TRBD2. CDR1 is MNHEY, CDR2 SVGAGI, per germline. The V gene end was trimmed by 6 bases and the J gene end by 4 bases; junction bases not matched to a gene: 12. The CDR3 runs to 15 residues. This CDR3 reads CASSLAGLLGYEQYF. CDR3 coding DNA: TGTGCCAGCAGCTTAGCGGGTCTTTTAGGGTACGAGCAGTACTTC.

The chain has TRBV6-5 and TRBJ1-1, with unresolved D. Trimming took 2 bases from V and 0 from J, leaving 7 bases between them. The CDR3 spans 14 residues. Germline loops: CDR1 MNHEY, CDR2 SVGAGI. CDR3 residues: CASSYGRVNTEAFF. The CDR3 DNA follows: TGTGCCAGCAGTTACGGGCGAGTGAACACTGAAGCTTTCTTT.

This sequence joins TRBV18 and TRBJ2-7; D uncertain. Germline V gene sequence: CDR1 KGHSH, CDR2 LQKENI. V lost 1 base and J 2 bases, leaving 18 bases between the germline ends. There are 17 residues in the CDR3. In DNA, the CDR3 is TGTGCCAGCTCACCACTATTCGGTCCTCCGATACCCTACGAGCAGTACTTC. It is translated as CASSPLFGPPIPYEQYF. The variable domain in full, completed from reference TRBV18 and TRBJ2-7, reads NAGVMQNPRHLVRRRGQEARLRCSPMKGHSHVYWYRQLPEEGLKFMVYLQKENIIDESGMPKERFSAEFPKEGPSILRIQQVVRGDSAAYFCASSPLFGPPIPYEQYFGPGTRLTVT.

The chain employs TRBV9 and TRBJ2-5; TRBD2 matches 7 bases. Germline V gene data show CDR1 as SGDLS and CDR2 as YYNGEE. J was trimmed by 2 bases and V by 0 bases; bases with no gene match: 4. The CDR3 length is 15 residues. Here the CDR3 reads CASSVVGTTQETQYF. The CDR3 DNA sequence: TGTGCCAGCAGCGTAGTCGGGACTACTCAAGAGACCCAGTACTTC.

V usage is TRBV5-6 and J usage is TRBJ2-1, with 11 bases matching TRBD2. Trimming removed 0 bases from V and 10 bases from J; junction bases left unmatched: 6. From germline, CDR1 is SGHDT and CDR2 YYEEEE. The CDR3 sequence is 15 residues long. CDR3 in amino acids: CASSLALAGVREQFF. The CDR3 bases are TGTGCCAGCAGCTTGGCACTAGCGGGAGTAAGAGAGCAGTTCTTC.

This rearrangement joins TRBV28 to TRBJ1-5; D gene unclear. The CDR3 extends over 13 amino acids. With 2 bases removed from V and 7 bases from J, the gap between germline ends came to 9 bases. Germline CDR1 MDHEN, CDR2 SYDVKM. CDR3 loop: CASSLGSGQPQHF. DNA of the CDR3: TGTGCCAGCAGTTTAGGTAGCGGACAGCCCCAGCATTTT. The full variable domain, with the rest looked up from reference TRBV28 and TRBJ1-5, is DVKVTQSSRYLVKRTGEKVFLECVQDMDHENMFWYRQDPGLGLRLIYFSYDVKMKEKGDIPEGYSVSREKKERFSLILESASTNQTSMYLCASSLGSGQPQHFGDGTRLSIL.

The count of this clone is one. The chain carries TRBV15 and TRBJ1-6; possibly TRBD1 for D (6 bases). Trimming removed 8 bases from V and 6 bases from J, with 20 bases in between. CDR1 is LNHNV and CDR2 is YYDKDF in the germline V gene (reference sequence). This CDR3 has 16 residues. The CDR3 nucleotides are TGTGCCACCTCCGTCGGGGGGGCTGTACTTAATTCACCCCTCCACTTT. Amino acid sequence: CATSVGGAVLNSPLHF.

The chain is built from TRBV7-6 and TRBJ1-5, with D unclear. The germline V and J ends were trimmed by 1 base and 4 bases, with 11 bases remaining between them. The CDR3 is made up of 15 amino acids. The germline V gene encodes CDR1 SGHVS and CDR2 FNYEAQ. Here the CDR3 reads CASSLDEGFNQPQHF. The DNA of the CDR3 is TGTGCCAGCAGCTTAGACGAGGGCTTTAATCAGCCCCAGCATTTT.

The genes are TRBV10-3 and TRBJ2-7, with TRBD1 matching over 9 bases. This CDR3 region has 16 residues. V trimming: 0 bases; J trimming: 4 bases; junction bases outside the gene matches: 7. Germline CDR1 and CDR2: ENHRY and SYGVKD. The CDR3 loop is CAISESRDRAFYEQYF. The DNA for the CDR3 is TGTGCCATCAGTGAGTCGCGGGACAGGGCCTTTTACGAGCAGTACTTC.